These T cell receptor beta chains were read from a single sample in a study of blood T cell repertoires in COVID-19. Profiling relied on immunoSEQ multiplex PCR, and the TCRdb table lists in-frame clones only, not all of them. The table includes 87,000 or so clones, roughly 88% detected once. Sequenced material: peripheral blood. Receptors originate from an older man with acute or convalescent COVID-19. The CDR3 runs from the conserved cysteine through the conserved F or W. The D gene is left open where the match is weak. Only part of the rows carry a size: once, few, many, or a class if the clone is expanded.

v_gene: TRBV5-4
j_gene: TRBJ1-1
abundance: .
len: 15
d_gene: TRBD1
CDR3aa: CASSWGQGLGTEAFF
CDR3nt: TGTGCCAGCAGCTGGGGACAGGGGCTTGGGACTGAAGCTTTCTTT

v_gene: TRBV6-5
j_gene: TRBJ2-5
abundance: once
len: 13
d_gene: .
CDR3aa: CASSQQGQETQYF
CDR3nt: TGTGCCAGCAGTCAGCAGGGTCAAGAGACCCAGTACTTC

v_gene: TRBV6-5
j_gene: TRBJ2-7
abundance: few
len: 14
d_gene: TRBD2
CDR3aa: CASSRLAGEGEQYF
CDR3nt: TGTGCCAGCAGCAGACTAGCGGGAGAGGGCGAGCAGTACTTC

v_gene: TRBV7-9
j_gene: TRBJ1-4
abundance: .
len: 17
d_gene: .
CDR3aa: CASSLLGSPTTNEKLFF
CDR3nt: TGTGCCAGCAGCTTACTTGGCTCACCAACAACTAATGAAAAACTGTTTTTT

v_gene: TRBV3-1/TRBV3-2
j_gene: TRBJ2-7
abundance: .
len: 18
d_gene: .
CDR3aa: CASSQGFSRATLLGEQYF
CDR3nt: TGTGCCAGCAGCCAAGGATTCTCCCGGGCTACCCTACTAGGGGAGCAGTACTTC

v_gene: TRBV25-1
j_gene: TRBJ1-6
abundance: .
len: 15
d_gene: .
CDR3aa: CASYSSKRLNSPLHF
CDR3nt: TGTGCCAGCTATTCCTCAAAGAGACTTAATTCACCCCTCCACTTT

v_gene: TRBV5-1
j_gene: TRBJ2-7
abundance: .
len: 15
d_gene: .
CDR3aa: CASSQQGIASYEQYF
CDR3nt: TGCGCCAGCAGCCAGCAGGGGATAGCCTCCTACGAGCAGTACTTC

v_gene: TRBV2
j_gene: TRBJ2-2
abundance: .
len: 15
d_gene: .
CDR3aa: CASSPDGRGTGELFF
CDR3nt: TGTGCCAGCAGCCCCGATGGCCGAGGGACCGGGGAGCTGTTTTTT

v_gene: TRBV19
j_gene: TRBJ2-6
abundance: .
len: 19
d_gene: .
CDR3aa: CASSIPARGSLSGANVLTF
CDR3nt: TGTGCCAGTAGTATCCCTGCCAGGGGATCCCTCTCTGGGGCCAACGTCCTGACTTTC

v_gene: TRBV9
j_gene: TRBJ2-7
abundance: .
len: 14
d_gene: .
CDR3aa: CASSVDIGGYEQYF
CDR3nt: TGTGCCAGCAGCGTAGATATCGGCGGCTACGAGCAGTACTTC

v_gene: TRBV6-5
j_gene: TRBJ1-1
abundance: .
len: 11
d_gene: .
CDR3aa: CASSSYTEAFF
CDR3nt: TGTGCCAGCAGTTCGTACACTGAAGCTTTCTTT

v_gene: TRBV13
j_gene: TRBJ1-2
abundance: once
len: 16
d_gene: .
CDR3aa: CASSLGQAKGAYGYTF
CDR3nt: TGTGCCAGCAGCTTAGGCCAGGCAAAGGGAGCCTATGGCTACACCTTC

v_gene: TRBV3-1/TRBV3-2
j_gene: TRBJ1-1
abundance: .
len: 13
d_gene: .
CDR3aa: CASIGSQNTEAFF
CDR3nt: TGTGCCAGCATTGGCTCTCAGAACACTGAAGCTTTCTTT

v_gene: TRBV5-5
j_gene: TRBJ2-3
abundance: .
len: 16
d_gene: TRBD2
CDR3aa: CASRALAGGVGDTQYF
CDR3nt: TGTGCCAGCAGGGCCCTAGCGGGGGGCGTGGGAGATACGCAGTATTTT

v_gene: TRBV7-9
j_gene: TRBJ1-4
abundance: .
len: 16
d_gene: .
CDR3aa: CASSLQGQATNEKLFF
CDR3nt: TGTGCCAGCAGCCTCCAGGGGCAGGCAACTAATGAAAAACTGTTTTTT

v_gene: TRBV5-1
j_gene: TRBJ2-5
abundance: once
len: 16
d_gene: TRBD2
CDR3aa: CASSRIAGGTQETQYF
CDR3nt: TGCGCCAGCAGCAGGATAGCGGGGGGGACTCAAGAGACCCAGTACTTC

v_gene: TRBV5-1
j_gene: TRBJ1-2
abundance: .
len: 14
d_gene: TRBD1
CDR3aa: CASHTGQGAIGYTF
CDR3nt: TGCGCCAGCCATACGGGACAGGGGGCGATTGGCTACACCTTC

v_gene: TRBV7-2
j_gene: TRBJ2-7
abundance: once
len: 11
d_gene: TRBD1
CDR3aa: CASSDRGKQYF
CDR3nt: TGTGCCAGCAGCGACAGGGGGAAGCAGTACTTC

v_gene: TRBV5-4
j_gene: TRBJ2-1
abundance: .
len: 16
d_gene: TRBD2
CDR3aa: CASSPSGSGGHNEQFF
CDR3nt: TGTGCCAGCAGCCCGAGTGGAAGCGGGGGTCACAATGAGCAGTTCTTC

v_gene: TRBV28
j_gene: TRBJ1-1
abundance: .
len: 14
d_gene: TRBD1
CDR3aa: CASSPGQVNTEAFF
CDR3nt: TGTGCCAGCAGTCCCGGACAGGTGAACACTGAAGCTTTCTTT

v_gene: TRBV4-1
j_gene: TRBJ1-5
abundance: .
len: 15
d_gene: .
CDR3aa: CASSQTRDKNQPQHF
CDR3nt: TGCGCCAGCAGCCAAACCCGGGACAAGAATCAGCCCCAGCATTTT

v_gene: TRBV7-9
j_gene: TRBJ1-4
abundance: .
len: 14
d_gene: TRBD1
CDR3aa: CASSRDRGDEKLFF
CDR3nt: TGTGCCAGCAGCAGGGACAGGGGAGATGAAAAACTGTTTTTT

v_gene: TRBV18
j_gene: TRBJ1-5
abundance: .
len: 16
d_gene: .
CDR3aa: CASSPLEGLGNQPQHF
CDR3nt: TGTGCCAGCTCACCATTGGAGGGGCTTGGCAATCAGCCCCAGCATTTT

v_gene: TRBV7-6
j_gene: TRBJ2-1
abundance: .
len: 15
d_gene: TRBD2
CDR3aa: CASSRGLAGDNEQFF
CDR3nt: TGTGCCAGCAGCCGAGGACTAGCGGGGGACAATGAGCAGTTCTTC

v_gene: TRBV7-9
j_gene: TRBJ1-1
abundance: .
len: 13
d_gene: .
CDR3aa: CASRFQGNTEAFF
CDR3nt: TGTGCCAGCAGGTTTCAGGGGAACACTGAAGCTTTCTTT

v_gene: TRBV7-2
j_gene: TRBJ1-3
abundance: .
len: 16
d_gene: .
CDR3aa: CASSLDVGQGGNTIYF
CDR3nt: TGTGCCAGCAGCTTAGATGTGGGGCAGGGTGGAAACACCATATATTTT

v_gene: TRBV28
j_gene: TRBJ2-5
abundance: .
len: 18
d_gene: TRBD2
CDR3aa: CASSLPTSGTEYQETQYF
CDR3nt: TGTGCCAGCAGTTTACCCACTAGCGGGACGGAGTACCAAGAGACCCAGTACTTC

v_gene: TRBV7-2
j_gene: TRBJ2-5
abundance: .
len: 16
d_gene: .
CDR3aa: CASSLAAGSLQETQYF
CDR3nt: TGTGCCAGCAGCTTAGCGGCGGGAAGCCTCCAAGAGACCCAGTACTTC

v_gene: TRBV28
j_gene: TRBJ2-1
abundance: once
len: 17
d_gene: TRBD2
CDR3aa: CATTSSGGWGGYNEQFF
CDR3nt: TGTGCCACCACCTCTAGCGGGGGTTGGGGAGGCTACAATGAGCAGTTCTTC

v_gene: TRBV11-2
j_gene: TRBJ1-6
abundance: .
len: 13
d_gene: .
CDR3aa: CASSLARVSPLHF
CDR3nt: TGTGCCAGCAGCTTAGCCAGGGTGTCACCCCTCCACTTT

v_gene: TRBV24-1
j_gene: TRBJ2-7
abundance: .
len: 15
d_gene: TRBD2
CDR3aa: CATSYLGGVGGEQYF
CDR3nt: TGTGCCACCAGTTATTTGGGGGGGGTGGGCGGCGAGCAGTACTTC

v_gene: TRBV6-2/TRBV6-3
j_gene: TRBJ1-5
abundance: few
len: 18
d_gene: TRBD1
CDR3aa: CASSYWKGQGVSNQPQHF
CDR3nt: TGTGCCAGCAGTTACTGGAAGGGACAGGGGGTCAGCAATCAGCCCCAGCATTTT

v_gene: TRBV10-3
j_gene: TRBJ2-7
abundance: once
len: 11
d_gene: .
CDR3aa: CAISSGVEQYF
CDR3nt: TGTGCCATCAGTTCAGGGGTTGAGCAGTACTTC

v_gene: TRBV30
j_gene: TRBJ1-1
abundance: once
len: 14
d_gene: TRBD1
CDR3aa: CAWSVSGGSTEAFF
CDR3nt: TGTGCCTGGAGTGTTTCAGGGGGTAGCACTGAAGCTTTCTTT

v_gene: TRBV5-1
j_gene: TRBJ2-1
abundance: .
len: 14
d_gene: TRBD1
CDR3aa: CASSLQQGVNEQFF
CDR3nt: TGCGCCAGCAGCTTGCAACAGGGGGTCAATGAGCAGTTCTTC

v_gene: TRBV19
j_gene: TRBJ1-1
abundance: few
len: 11
d_gene: TRBD1
CDR3aa: CASRGTVEAFF
CDR3nt: TGTGCCAGTAGGGGGACAGTCGAAGCTTTCTTT

v_gene: TRBV7-8
j_gene: TRBJ1-5
abundance: .
len: 16
d_gene: .
CDR3aa: CASSLEIPRGNQPQHF
CDR3nt: TGTGCCAGCAGCTTAGAGATCCCCAGGGGTAATCAGCCCCAGCATTTT

v_gene: TRBV7-9
j_gene: TRBJ1-2
abundance: .
len: 12
d_gene: .
CDR3aa: CASSLNSYGYTF
CDR3nt: TGTGCCAGCAGCTTAAACAGCTATGGCTACACCTTC

v_gene: TRBV11-3
j_gene: TRBJ2-1
abundance: .
len: 14
d_gene: TRBD1
CDR3aa: CASSPTGAYNEQFF
CDR3nt: TGTGCCAGCAGCCCGACAGGGGCCTACAATGAGCAGTTCTTC

v_gene: TRBV5-6
j_gene: TRBJ2-5
abundance: .
len: 16
d_gene: TRBD2
CDR3aa: CASSLDNAGGRETQYF
CDR3nt: TGTGCCAGCAGCTTGGATAATGCGGGGGGGCGAGAGACCCAGTACTTC

v_gene: TRBV5-8
j_gene: TRBJ1-2
abundance: .
len: 14
d_gene: .
CDR3aa: CASSLDRGMGGYTF
CDR3nt: TGTGCCAGCAGCTTGGATCGGGGTATGGGTGGCTACACCTTC

v_gene: TRBV27
j_gene: TRBJ1-1
abundance: .
len: 13
d_gene: TRBD1
CDR3aa: CASKPGQGVAAFF
CDR3nt: TGTGCCAGCAAACCGGGACAGGGGGTTGCAGCTTTCTTT

v_gene: TRBV18
j_gene: TRBJ2-1
abundance: .
len: 14
d_gene: .
CDR3aa: CASSTGPSYNEQFF
CDR3nt: TGTGCCAGCTCAACGGGTCCCTCCTACAATGAGCAGTTCTTC

v_gene: TRBV19
j_gene: TRBJ1-4
abundance: .
len: 18
d_gene: TRBD1
CDR3aa: CASSPGTGSVPTNEKLFF
CDR3nt: TGTGCCAGTAGTCCCGGGACAGGATCCGTCCCAACTAATGAAAAACTGTTTTTT

v_gene: TRBV5-1
j_gene: TRBJ2-5
abundance: few
len: 17
d_gene: .
CDR3aa: CASSKSWAAGSQETQYF
CDR3nt: TGCGCCAGCAGTAAATCGTGGGCGGCGGGGAGTCAAGAGACCCAGTACTTC

v_gene: TRBV7-2
j_gene: TRBJ2-3
abundance: once
len: 13
d_gene: TRBD2
CDR3aa: CASSHSNGGTQYF
CDR3nt: TGTGCCAGCAGCCATTCCAACGGGGGGACGCAGTATTTT

v_gene: TRBV4-2
j_gene: TRBJ1-5
abundance: once
len: 16
d_gene: .
CDR3aa: CASSQELTTSNQPQHF
CDR3nt: TGTGCCAGCAGCCAAGAGCTAACCACCAGCAATCAGCCCCAGCATTTT

v_gene: TRBV2
j_gene: TRBJ1-5
abundance: .
len: 15
d_gene: TRBD1
CDR3aa: CASSANRGSNQPQHF
CDR3nt: TGTGCCAGCAGTGCGAACAGGGGCTCCAATCAGCCCCAGCATTTT

v_gene: TRBV25-1
j_gene: TRBJ2-1
abundance: .
len: 15
d_gene: TRBD2
CDR3aa: CASSEPGGSYNEQFF
CDR3nt: TGTGCCAGCAGTGAACCGGGGGGATCCTACAATGAGCAGTTCTTC

v_gene: TRBV9
j_gene: TRBJ1-6
abundance: .
len: 19
d_gene: .
CDR3aa: CASSVPPGETSSYNSPLHF
CDR3nt: TGTGCCAGCAGCGTACCACCGGGGGAAACGAGCTCCTATAATTCACCCCTCCACTTT

v_gene: TRBV24-1
j_gene: TRBJ2-3
abundance: .
len: 15
d_gene: TRBD1
CDR3aa: CATRRGTGGSDTQYF
CDR3nt: TGTGCCACCAGACGCGGGACAGGGGGCTCAGATACGCAGTATTTT

v_gene: TRBV11-2
j_gene: TRBJ2-1
abundance: few
len: 16
d_gene: TRBD2
CDR3aa: CASSLEGTSGSIEQFF
CDR3nt: TGTGCCAGCAGCTTAGAAGGGACTAGCGGGAGCATTGAGCAGTTCTTC

v_gene: TRBV6-5
j_gene: TRBJ1-2
abundance: .
len: 13
d_gene: TRBD1
CDR3aa: CASTMGQNYGYTF
CDR3nt: TGTGCCAGCACCATGGGACAGAACTATGGCTACACCTTC

v_gene: TRBV2
j_gene: TRBJ2-5
abundance: .
len: 14
d_gene: .
CDR3aa: CASTILGGQGTQYF
CDR3nt: TGTGCCAGCACCATCTTGGGGGGGCAGGGGACCCAGTACTTC